These T cell receptor beta chains were read from a single sample in a study of identical twins. One entry per CDR3 protein, called by TCRdb with MiXCR from the 5' RACE reads. The repertoire holds just over 500,000 distinct CDR3 sequences, with approximately 22% as singletons. This sample also appeared in a second study, on T cells expressing NK-cell markers.

Sequencing input: CD4+ T cells sorted from blood. These receptors were obtained from a woman aged 18-29 years in good health. Both conserved end residues are part of each CDR3. Fields, in order: V gene, D gene, clone size, J gene, CDR3 length, CDR3 protein, CDR3 DNA. The D gene is left open where the match is weak. Only part of the rows carry a size: once, few, many, or a class if the clone is expanded.

>TRBV5-1|.|once|TRBJ2-1|15
CASQLEVGGYNEQFF
TGCGCCAGCCAACTTGAGGTGGGGGGCTACAATGAGCAGTTCTTC
>TRBV7-2|.|few|TRBJ2-5|14
CASSLKGIQETQYF
TGTGCCAGCAGCTTAAAGGGGATTCAAGAGACCCAGTACTTC
>TRBV12-3/TRBV12-4|.|.|TRBJ2-7|13
CASNVGSSGEQYF
TGTGCCAGCAACGTTGGTAGTTCGGGCGAGCAGTACTTC
>TRBV7-9|.|few|TRBJ2-1|15
CASSLKLGAFNEQFF
TGTGCCAGCAGCTTAAAATTAGGAGCTTTCAATGAGCAGTTCTTC
>TRBV20-1|TRBD1|.|TRBJ2-7|13
CSAPDRDNNEQYF
TGCAGTGCCCCGGACAGGGACAACAACGAGCAGTACTTC
>TRBV29-1|.|.|TRBJ1-1|12
CSVEWANTEAFF
TGCAGCGTTGAATGGGCAAACACTGAAGCTTTCTTT
>TRBV5-5|.|many|TRBJ2-3|16
CASSLGDSGLGDTQYF
TGTGCCAGCAGCTTGGGAGACTCGGGTTTAGGAGATACGCAGTATTTT
>TRBV5-1|.|.|TRBJ1-1|14
CASREGTMNTEAFF
TGCGCCAGCAGGGAAGGAACCATGAACACTGAAGCTTTCTTT
>TRBV29-1|.|few|TRBJ2-1|13
CSSEGLSSNEQFF
TGCAGCTCCGAAGGGCTCTCCAGTAATGAGCAGTTCTTC
>TRBV7-9|.|.|TRBJ1-2|14
CASSLAVLNYGYTF
TGTGCCAGCAGCTTAGCGGTGCTAAACTATGGCTACACCTTC
>TRBV6-6|.|.|TRBJ2-7|11
CASRTQYEQYF
TGTGCCAGCAGGACCCAATACGAGCAGTACTTC
>TRBV12-3/TRBV12-4|TRBD2|many|TRBJ2-1|13
CASSDLAVNEQFF
TGTGCCAGCAGCGATCTAGCGGTCAATGAGCAGTTCTTC
>TRBV5-1|TRBD2|.|TRBJ2-5|13
CASSFLAEETQYF
TGCGCCAGCAGCTTCCTAGCGGAAGAGACCCAGTACTTC
>TRBV20-1|.|.|TRBJ1-1|15
CSARDRTGIYTEAFF
TGCAGTGCTAGAGATCGAACAGGTATTTATACTGAAGCTTTCTTT
>TRBV11-2|.|.|TRBJ2-1|15
CASATRDHRGNEQFF
TGTGCCAGCGCTACCAGGGACCATAGAGGAAATGAGCAGTTCTTC
>TRBV20-1|.|.|TRBJ2-5|14
CSARVPTTQETQYF
TGCAGTGCTAGAGTACCTACAACCCAAGAGACCCAGTACTTC
>TRBV6-5|.|many|TRBJ2-7|13
CASSYSLNYEQYF
TGTGCCAGCAGTTACTCACTCAACTACGAGCAGTACTTC
>TRBV19|TRBD2|few|TRBJ2-1|16
CASRPGTSGSYNEQFF
TGTGCCAGTAGACCCGGGACTAGCGGGTCCTACAATGAGCAGTTCTTC
>TRBV12-3/TRBV12-4|.|.|TRBJ2-7|11
CASSHVHEQYF
TGTGCCAGCAGCCATGTCCACGAGCAGTACTTC
>TRBV20-1|.|few|TRBJ1-6|13
CSWGARYNSPLHF
TGCAGTTGGGGGGCTCGCTATAATTCACCCCTCCACTTT
>TRBV7-9|.|.|TRBJ2-7|12
CASTLDGYEQYF
TGTGCCAGCACCTTGGACGGCTACGAGCAGTACTTC
>TRBV12-3/TRBV12-4|.|few|TRBJ2-7|13
CASNRGQVNEQYF
TGTGCCAGCAACCGGGGGCAGGTCAACGAGCAGTACTTC
>TRBV6-1|.|few|TRBJ2-3|13
CASRPPGANTQYF
TGTGCCAGCAGACCACCGGGGGCGAATACGCAGTATTTT
>TRBV29-1|TRBD2|.|TRBJ2-5|16
CSVVDTSGPTGETQYF
TGCAGCGTTGTAGATACTAGCGGGCCTACGGGAGAGACCCAGTACTTC
>TRBV7-9|TRBD2|few|TRBJ2-1|17
CASSVVSGLATYNEQFF
TGTGCCAGCAGCGTGGTTTCGGGACTAGCGACCTACAATGAGCAGTTCTTC
>TRBV3-1|.|.|TRBJ2-2|15
CASCQEISIAGELFF
TGTGCCAGCTGCCAAGAAATTAGCATCGCCGGGGAGCTGTTTTTT
>TRBV5-1|.|.|TRBJ2-3|16
CASRKSGTFLTDTQYF
TGCGCCAGCAGAAAATCCGGGACATTCCTCACAGATACGCAGTATTTT
>TRBV7-9|.|.|TRBJ1-5|16
CASSPTSASGNQPQHF
TGTGCCAGCAGTCCGACCTCCGCGTCGGGAAATCAGCCCCAGCATTTT
>TRBV19|TRBD2|.|TRBJ2-1|17
CASSTARLAGGHGEQFF
TGTGCCAGTAGTACCGCCCGTCTAGCGGGAGGGCACGGTGAGCAGTTCTTC
>TRBV20-1|TRBD2|.|TRBJ2-3|15
CSASRTSGSSDTQYF
TGCAGTGCTAGCCGGACTAGCGGGTCCTCAGATACGCAGTATTTT
>TRBV18|TRBD2|once|TRBJ2-1|16
CASSPLAGDPYNEQFF
TGTGCCAGCTCACCACTAGCGGGGGACCCCTACAATGAGCAGTTCTTC
>TRBV5-1|TRBD2|few|TRBJ2-3|14
CASTSGNPTDTQYF
TGCGCCAGCACTAGCGGGAACCCCACAGATACGCAGTATTTT
>TRBV20-1|.|.|TRBJ2-7|14
CSATRVRGAYEQYF
TGCAGTGCTACCAGGGTTCGAGGGGCCTACGAGCAGTACTTC
>TRBV20-1|TRBD1|many|TRBJ2-7|12
CSVGDRGGEQYF
TGCAGTGTGGGGGACAGGGGAGGTGAGCAGTACTTC
>TRBV5-1|TRBD2|few|TRBJ2-1|14
CASSLVRLASEQFF
TGCGCCAGCAGCTTGGTTCGACTAGCTAGCGAGCAGTTCTTC
>TRBV12-3/TRBV12-4|.|.|TRBJ2-5|14
CASSSAGWDETQYF
TGTGCCAGCAGTTCCGCCGGGTGGGATGAGACCCAGTACTTC
>TRBV29-1|TRBD1|few|TRBJ2-7|17
CSGVFGRGPLFPDEQYF
TGCAGCGGCGTCTTCGGCAGGGGGCCCCTATTCCCGGACGAGCAGTACTTC
>TRBV5-5|TRBD2|.|TRBJ2-1|18
CASSGGLAGGNAYNEQFF
TGTGCCAGCAGCGGGGGACTAGCGGGAGGCAACGCCTACAATGAGCAGTTCTTC
>TRBV12-3/TRBV12-4|TRBD1|many|TRBJ2-7|13
CASSYRGSYEQYF
TGTGCCAGCAGCTACAGGGGCTCCTACGAGCAGTACTTC
>TRBV9|TRBD1|few|TRBJ2-3|17
CASSVAAGTGGTDTQYF
TGTGCCAGCAGCGTAGCCGCGGGGACAGGAGGCACAGATACGCAGTATTTT